Each of the 5 T cell receptor beta chains below was sequenced from the same sample in a study of blood T cell repertoires in COVID-19. Using immunoSEQ multiplex PCR, the repertoire was profiled, and TCRdb retains in-frame clones only, with some absent. The sample consists of roughly 230,000 clones, around 83% of them appearing once. Sequenced sample: peripheral blood. Receptors were obtained from a woman aged 45-59 years with acute or convalescent COVID-19.

This clone was observed a few times. The rearrangement joins TRBV29-1 to TRBJ1-3; TRBD1 is a possible D gene (5 bases). CDR1 and CDR2 from the germline V gene are SQVTM and ANQGSEA. Trimming removed 5 bases from V and 4 bases from J, with 12 bases in between. CDR3 length: 13 residues. In nucleotides, the CDR3 is TGCAGCGTTCAAGGGGAGATCGGAAACACCATATATTTT. Its translation is CSVQGEIGNTIYF.

This chain's CDR3 is CSARRSETQYF. The CDR3 DNA reads TGCAGTGCTAGGAGGTCAGAGACCCAGTACTTC. This sequence joins TRBV20-1 and TRBJ2-5; D is ambiguous. The CDR3 runs to 11 residues. V lost 3 bases to trimming and J lost 4 bases, with 6 bases between them. Looked up from germline, CDR1 is DFQATT and CDR2 is SNEGSKA (reference sequence).

There are many counts of this clone. The CDR3 is CASNQGRRGQETQYF. The CDR3 coding sequence is TGTGCCAGTAATCAGGGAAGGAGGGGCCAAGAGACCCAGTACTTC. The V and J genes are TRBV19 and TRBJ2-5; D is perhaps TRBD2 (6 bases). The V gene lost 7 bases and the J gene lost 1 base, with 16 bases spanning the gap. Looked up from germline, CDR1 is LNHDA and CDR2 is SQIVND (reference sequence). This CDR3 contains 15 residues.

This clone was counted a few times. The gene calls are TRBV3-1 (or the pseudogene TRBV3-2) and TRBJ2-7; tentative D call: TRBD1 (6 bases). Germline V gene lookup returns CDR1 LGHDT and CDR2 YNNKEL (reference sequence). Trimming took off 6 bases at V and 3 bases at J, with 12 bases between the two ends. This CDR3 comprises 13 residues. CDR3 sequence: CASRPTGIYEQYF. The CDR3 DNA is TGTGCCAGCAGACCTACAGGGATCTACGAGCAGTACTTC.

Worth noting for this clone: This same CDR3 is encoded by further DNA sequences in the sample. The chain's CDR3 is CAWSGGNTEAFF. The CDR3 DNA is TGTGCCTGGAGTGGCGGGAACACTGAAGCTTTCTTT. V is TRBV30 and J is TRBJ1-1; no firm D call. Trimming removed 1 base from V and 1 base from J, with 4 bases in between. Germline CDR1 reads GTSNPN; CDR2 reads SVGIG (reference sequence). The CDR3 totals 12 residues.